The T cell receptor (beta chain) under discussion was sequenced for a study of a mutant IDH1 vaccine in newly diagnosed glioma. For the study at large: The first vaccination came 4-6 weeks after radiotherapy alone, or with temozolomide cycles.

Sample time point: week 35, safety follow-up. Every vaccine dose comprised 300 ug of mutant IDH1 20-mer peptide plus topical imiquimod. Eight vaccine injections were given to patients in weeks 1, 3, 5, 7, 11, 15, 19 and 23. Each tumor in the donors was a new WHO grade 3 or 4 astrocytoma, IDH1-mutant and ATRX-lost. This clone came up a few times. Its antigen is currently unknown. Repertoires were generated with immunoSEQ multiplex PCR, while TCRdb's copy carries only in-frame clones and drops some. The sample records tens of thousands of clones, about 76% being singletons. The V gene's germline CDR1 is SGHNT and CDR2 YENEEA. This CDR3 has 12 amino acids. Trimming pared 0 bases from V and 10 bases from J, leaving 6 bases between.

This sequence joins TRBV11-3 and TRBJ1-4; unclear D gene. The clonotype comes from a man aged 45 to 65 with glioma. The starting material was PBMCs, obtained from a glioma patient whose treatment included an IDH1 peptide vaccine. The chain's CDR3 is CASSLEMGKLFF. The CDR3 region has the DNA TGTGCCAGCAGCTTAGAAATGGGAAAACTGTTTTTT.